This T cell receptor (beta chain) was identified during a study of CD8+CD57+ T cells in acquired aplastic anemia. About the study: Isolated CD4+ and CD8+ cells, once sorted, yielded DNA averaging around 3 ug. For CD4+ cells, healthy donors had an average of approximately 9.8 million reads.

This clonotype was picked up many times. Looked up from germline, CDR1 is MNHEY and CDR2 is SVGEGT. The CDR3 is 15 amino acids. V lost 4 bases to trimming and J lost 2 bases; unmatched junction nucleotides: 3. The template for TCR beta VDJ and CDR3 sequence profiling was genomic DNA. MiXCR was run by TCRdb on the reads, yielding one entry per CDR3 protein. The sample lists some 190,000 distinct CDR3 sequences, roughly half occurring once. This TCR came from a human donor in good health, serving as a control. The chain is built from TRBV6-2 or TRBV6-3 and TRBJ2-2, with 8 bases identical to TRBD1. Sequencing used sorted CD4+, CD8+, or CD8+CD57+ T cells (not recorded which) from PBMCs. This chain's CDR3 is CASSLGQGNTGELFF. CDR3 DNA sequence: TGTGCCAGCAGTTTAGGACAGGGCAACACCGGGGAGCTGTTTTTT.